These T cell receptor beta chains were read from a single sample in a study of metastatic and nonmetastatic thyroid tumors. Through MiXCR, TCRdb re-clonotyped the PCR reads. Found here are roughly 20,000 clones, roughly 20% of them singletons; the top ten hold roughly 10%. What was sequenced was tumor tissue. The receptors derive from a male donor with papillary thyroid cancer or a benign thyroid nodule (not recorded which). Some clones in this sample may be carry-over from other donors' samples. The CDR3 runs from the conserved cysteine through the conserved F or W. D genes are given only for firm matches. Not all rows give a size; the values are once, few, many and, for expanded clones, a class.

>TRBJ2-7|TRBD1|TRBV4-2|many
CASSQRTGKAYEQYF
TGTGCCAGCAGCCAAAGGACAGGTAAAGCCTACGAGCAGTACTTC
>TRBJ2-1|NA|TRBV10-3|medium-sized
CATNTPPMGQFF
TGTGCCACCAATACTCCGCCCATGGGGCAGTTCTTC
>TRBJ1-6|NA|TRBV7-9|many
CASRGGSRNSPLHF
TGTGCCAGCAGGGGGGGGTCTCGTAATTCACCCCTCCACTTT
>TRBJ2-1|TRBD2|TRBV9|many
CASSTSGEGQQFF
TGTGCCAGCAGCACCAGTGGGGAGGGGCAGCAGTTCTTC
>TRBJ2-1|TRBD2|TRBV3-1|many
CASSQMTSGRAGSYNEQFF
TGTGCCAGCAGCCAAATGACTAGCGGGAGGGCCGGGTCCTACAATGAGCAGTTCTTC
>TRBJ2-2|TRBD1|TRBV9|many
CASSERTGGTGELFF
TGTGCCAGCAGCGAGAGGACAGGGGGTACCGGGGAGCTGTTTTTT
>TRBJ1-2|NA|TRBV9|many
CASSTPETNYGYTF
TGTGCCAGCAGCACCCCAGAGACTAACTATGGCTACACCTTC
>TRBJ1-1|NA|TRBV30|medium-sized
CAWSWGINTEAFF
TGTGCCTGGAGTTGGGGGATTAACACTGAAGCTTTCTTT
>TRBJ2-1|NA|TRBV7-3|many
CASSLIFGDPVHF
TGTGCCAGCAGCTTAATCTTTGGGGATCCAGTACACTTC
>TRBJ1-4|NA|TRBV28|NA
CASSLVATARGKLFF
TGTGCCAGCAGTTTAGTTGCGACAGCCCGCGGGAAACTGTTTTTT
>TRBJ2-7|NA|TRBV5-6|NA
CASRFYYGVEQYF
TGTGCCAGCAGATTTTATTATGGAGTCGAGCAGTACTTC
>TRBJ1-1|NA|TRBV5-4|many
CASSLEQANTEAFF
TGTGCCAGCAGCTTGGAACAGGCGAACACTGAAGCTTTCTTT
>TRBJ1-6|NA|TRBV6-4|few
CASSDSENSPLHF
TGTGCCAGCAGTGACAGTGAGAATTCACCCCTCCACTTT
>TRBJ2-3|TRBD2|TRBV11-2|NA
CASSPGTSGRFTDTLYF
TGTGCCAGCAGCCCCGGGACTAGCGGGAGGTTCACAGATACGCTGTATTTT
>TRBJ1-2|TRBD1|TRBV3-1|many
CASSQARGYGYTF
TGTGCCAGCAGCCAAGCCAGGGGGTATGGCTACACCTTC
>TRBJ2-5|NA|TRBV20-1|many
CSARKRNQETQYF
TGCAGTGCTAGAAAGCGGAACCAAGAGACCCAGTACTTC
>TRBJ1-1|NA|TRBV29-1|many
CSTTGTEAFF
TGCAGCACCACAGGAACTGAAGCTTTCTTT
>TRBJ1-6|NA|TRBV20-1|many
CSASGFVNSPLHF
TGCAGTGCTAGTGGGTTTGTTAATTCACCCCTCCACTTT
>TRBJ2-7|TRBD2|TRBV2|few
CVSSRTSGNFGEQYF
TGTGTCAGCAGTAGAACTAGCGGGAACTTTGGAGAGCAGTACTTC
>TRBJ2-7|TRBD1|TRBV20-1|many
CSAPRQGVGYEQYF
TGCAGTGCACCCAGACAGGGGGTAGGGTACGAGCAGTACTTC
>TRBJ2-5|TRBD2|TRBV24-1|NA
CATSDQKGLAGREGQETQYF
TGTGCCACCAGTGACCAGAAGGGACTAGCGGGAAGAGAGGGGCAAGAGACCCAGTACTTC
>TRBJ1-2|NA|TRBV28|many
CASSLWGYGYTF
TGTGCCAGCAGTTTATGGGGCTATGGCTACACCTTC
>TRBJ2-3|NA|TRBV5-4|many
CASSPGLDTQYF
TGTGCCAGCAGCCCCGGGTTAGATACGCAGTATTTT
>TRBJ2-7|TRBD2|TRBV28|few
CASILAVARYEQYF
TGTGCCAGCATCCTAGCGGTAGCTAGGTACGAGCAGTACTTC
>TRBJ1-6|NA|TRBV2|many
CASSERSTGNSPLHF
TGTGCCAGCAGTGAGAGGTCAACGGGGAATTCACCCCTCCACTTT
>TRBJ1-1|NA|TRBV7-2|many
CASSPDRYWQAFF
TGTGCCAGCAGCCCTGACCGGTATTGGCAAGCTTTCTTT
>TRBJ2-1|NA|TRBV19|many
CASSIRRDSPFF
TGTGCCAGTAGTATAAGGAGGGACTCACCTTTCTTC
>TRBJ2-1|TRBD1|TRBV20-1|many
CSARDDRVPYNEQFF
TGCAGTGCTAGAGACGACAGGGTACCCTACAATGAGCAGTTCTTC
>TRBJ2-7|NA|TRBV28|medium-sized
CASTPWGSTNLYEQYF
TGTGCCAGCACCCCCTGGGGTAGCACAAACCTCTACGAGCAGTACTTC
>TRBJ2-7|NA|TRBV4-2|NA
CASSQDQDSSGEQYF
TGTGCCAGCAGCCAAGATCAAGATAGCTCGGGCGAGCAGTACTTC
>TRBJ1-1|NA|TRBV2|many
CASRGSQNTEAFF
TGTGCCAGCAGGGGCAGTCAGAACACTGAAGCTTTCTTT
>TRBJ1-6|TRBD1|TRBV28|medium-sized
CASSLYRGLYNSPLHF
TGTGCCAGCAGTTTATACAGGGGGCTGTATAATTCACCCCTCCACTTT
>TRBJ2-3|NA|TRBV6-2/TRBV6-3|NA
CASIYSTADTDRQYF
TGTGCCAGCATTTACTCGACAGCGGACACAGATAGGCAGTATTTT
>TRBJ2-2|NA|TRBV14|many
CASSQDLGIGELFF
TGTGCCAGCAGCCAAGATCTGGGAATCGGGGAGCTGTTTTTT
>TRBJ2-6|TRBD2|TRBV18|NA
CASSPLLAGFSGANVLPF
TGTGCCAGCTCTCCTCTCCTAGCGGGTTTCTCTGGGGCCAACGTCCTGCCTTTC
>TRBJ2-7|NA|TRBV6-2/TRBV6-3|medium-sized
CASKRGSDEQYF
TGTGCCAGCAAGAGGGGAAGCGACGAGCAGTACTTC
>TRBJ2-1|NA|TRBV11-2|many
CASSLGGVIYNEQFF
TGTGCCAGCAGCTTAGGAGGGGTCATCTACAATGAGCAGTTCTTC
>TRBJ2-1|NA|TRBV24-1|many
CATSDLTDEQFF
TGTGCCACAAGTGACCTTACCGATGAGCAGTTCTTC
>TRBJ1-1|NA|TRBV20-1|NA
CSSPGDGNTEAFF
TGCAGTTCCCCAGGGGACGGGAACACTGAAGCTTTCTTT
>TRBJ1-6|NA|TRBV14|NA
CAISRAGPAYSPFHF
TGTGCCATCAGCCGGGCCGGGCCAGCCTATTCACCCTTCCACTTT
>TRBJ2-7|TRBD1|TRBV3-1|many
CASSITGQVHEQYF
TGTGCCAGCAGCATTACAGGACAGGTACACGAGCAGTACTTC